The entry that follows covers one TCR beta chain sequence. As yet, its antigen is unknown. The data were obtained in a study of OX40 agonist ivuxolimab in advanced cancers. Study background: One patient with hepatocellular carcinoma and two with cutaneous melanoma, three in all, had partial responses.

Broader study findings: Expanded clones were, on average, more numerous among CD8+ T cells than CD4+.

Germline V gene data show CDR1 as SGHTA and CDR2 as FQGTGA. There are 13 residues in the CDR3. The V end lost 0 bases, the J end lost 3 bases, and 6 bases lay between the germline ends. Using immunoSEQ multiplex PCR, the repertoire was profiled, and TCRdb retains in-frame clones only, with some absent. Found here are approximately 58,000 clones, around 85% of them singletons; the top ten hold over 0.7%. This sample comprised CD4+ or CD8+ T cells sorted from blood, obtained in a trial of the OX40 agonist ivuxolimab. This TCR came from an adult with an advanced solid tumor such as melanoma, head and neck, liver or kidney cancer. This chain joins TRBV7-3 and TRBJ2-7; D not certain. CDR3 nucleotides: TGTGCCAGCAGCTTAACGCGAGACTACGAGCAGTACTTC. Translated, it gives CASSLTRDYEQYF.